The rows below give T cell receptor beta chains drawn from one sample of a study of early T cells in non-severe SARS-CoV-2 infection. Using its own MiXCR run on the 5' RACE reads, TCRdb lists one record per CDR3 protein. The sample holds 20,000 to 30,000 distinct CDR3 sequences, 4.2% seen once. Sequenced: whole blood. These receptors all stem from an adult who was a healthcare worker with PCR-confirmed SARS-CoV-2 infection or an uninfected control (not recorded which). Both conserved end residues are part of each CDR3. D genes are given only for firm matches. Not every row has a clone size; where given, it reads once, few, many or a size class.

clone size: many
J gene: TRBJ2-1
D gene: TRBD2
V gene: TRBV2
CDR3 protein: CASSEREGSYNEQFF
CDR3 DNA: TGTGCCAGCAGTGAACGGGAGGGATCCTACAATGAGCAGTTCTTC

clone size: many
J gene: TRBJ1-1
D gene: TRBD1
V gene: TRBV4-1
CDR3 protein: CASSHNTGTGGSAGTEAFF
CDR3 DNA: TGCGCCAGCAGCCACAACACCGGGACAGGGGGATCGGCGGGCACTGAAGCTTTCTTT

clone size: many
J gene: TRBJ2-2
D gene: NA
V gene: TRBV2
CDR3 protein: CASSDRALNTGELFF
CDR3 DNA: TGTGCCAGCAGCGATCGGGCCTTGAACACCGGGGAGCTGTTTTTT

clone size: many
J gene: TRBJ1-1
D gene: NA
V gene: TRBV29-1
CDR3 protein: CSVEDRAGGGTEAFF
CDR3 DNA: TGCAGCGTTGAAGATCGGGCAGGAGGAGGGACTGAAGCTTTCTTT

clone size: many
J gene: TRBJ2-1
D gene: TRBD2
V gene: TRBV28
CDR3 protein: CASSLRKDSGRAYNEQFF
CDR3 DNA: TGTGCCAGCAGTTTACGTAAGGATAGCGGGAGGGCCTACAATGAGCAGTTCTTC

clone size: many
J gene: TRBJ2-3
D gene: NA
V gene: TRBV7-8
CDR3 protein: CASSPREGGWVTDTQYF
CDR3 DNA: TGTGCCAGCAGCCCCCGAGAGGGGGGCTGGGTCACAGATACGCAGTATTTT

clone size: NA
J gene: TRBJ2-7
D gene: TRBD1
V gene: TRBV7-9
CDR3 protein: CASSYRDRDEQYF
CDR3 DNA: TGTGCCAGCAGCTACCGGGACAGAGACGAGCAGTACTTC

clone size: many
J gene: TRBJ1-6
D gene: NA
V gene: TRBV28
CDR3 protein: CATAGTYNSPLHF
CDR3 DNA: TGTGCCACCGCCGGGACGTATAATTCACCCCTCCACTTT

clone size: many
J gene: TRBJ2-3
D gene: TRBD1
V gene: TRBV27
CDR3 protein: CASGGRGLTDTQYF
CDR3 DNA: TGTGCCAGCGGGGGCAGGGGGTTAACAGATACGCAGTATTTT

clone size: NA
J gene: TRBJ2-2
D gene: NA
V gene: TRBV6-2/TRBV6-3
CDR3 protein: CASSYSRRLNTGELFF
CDR3 DNA: TGTGCCAGCAGTTACTCGAGGCGGCTGAACACCGGGGAGCTGTTTTTT

clone size: many
J gene: TRBJ2-1
D gene: NA
V gene: TRBV28
CDR3 protein: CASSSPFTPGHNEQFF
CDR3 DNA: TGTGCCAGCAGCTCCCCCTTTACGCCGGGCCACAATGAGCAGTTCTTC

clone size: many
J gene: TRBJ2-7
D gene: NA
V gene: TRBV12-2
CDR3 protein: CASRLALPGLASHEQYF
CDR3 DNA: TGTGCAAGTCGCTTAGCCTTACCGGGACTAGCGAGCCACGAGCAGTACTTC

clone size: many
J gene: TRBJ1-5
D gene: NA
V gene: TRBV27
CDR3 protein: CASSLGGGSNQPQHF
CDR3 DNA: TGTGCCAGCAGTTTAGGAGGGGGGAGCAATCAGCCCCAGCATTTT

clone size: many
J gene: TRBJ1-2
D gene: NA
V gene: TRBV6-2/TRBV6-3
CDR3 protein: CASSYGSVQKGYTF
CDR3 DNA: TGTGCCAGCAGTTACGGGTCAGTCCAAAAAGGCTACACCTTC

clone size: many
J gene: TRBJ1-1
D gene: TRBD1
V gene: TRBV28
CDR3 protein: CASSAMTGGETEAFF
CDR3 DNA: TGTGCCAGCAGTGCGATGACAGGGGGCGAAACTGAAGCTTTCTTT

clone size: many
J gene: TRBJ2-5
D gene: TRBD2
V gene: TRBV29-1
CDR3 protein: CSVGGLAGGRTETQYF
CDR3 DNA: TGCAGCGTTGGCGGCCTAGCGGGAGGGAGGACAGAGACCCAGTACTTC

clone size: many
J gene: TRBJ2-1
D gene: TRBD2
V gene: TRBV6-2/TRBV6-3
CDR3 protein: CASSRLAGLNNEQFF
CDR3 DNA: TGTGCCAGCAGCAGACTAGCGGGACTAAACAATGAGCAGTTCTTC

clone size: many
J gene: TRBJ2-3
D gene: NA
V gene: TRBV28
CDR3 protein: CASSLNGRPGDTQYF
CDR3 DNA: TGTGCCAGCAGTTTAAACGGCAGGCCTGGGGATACGCAGTATTTT

clone size: many
J gene: TRBJ2-1
D gene: NA
V gene: TRBV7-6
CDR3 protein: CASSFSRSGTSSYNEQFF
CDR3 DNA: TGTGCCAGCAGCTTCAGCCGGAGCGGAACCAGCTCCTACAATGAGCAGTTCTTC

clone size: many
J gene: TRBJ1-1
D gene: TRBD1
V gene: TRBV29-1
CDR3 protein: CSVEDRTRRREAFF
CDR3 DNA: TGCAGCGTAGAGGACAGGACTAGGCGCCGTGAAGCTTTCTTT

clone size: many
J gene: TRBJ1-5
D gene: NA
V gene: TRBV18
CDR3 protein: CASSLTPVKPQGNQPQHF
CDR3 DNA: TGTGCCAGCTCACTTACCCCGGTCAAGCCACAAGGCAATCAGCCCCAGCATTTT

clone size: few
J gene: TRBJ1-1
D gene: NA
V gene: TRBV7-9
CDR3 protein: CASSLVRGHTEAFF
CDR3 DNA: TGTGCCAGCAGCTTAGTTCGAGGGCACACTGAAGCTTTCTTT

clone size: many
J gene: TRBJ2-5
D gene: NA
V gene: TRBV20-1
CDR3 protein: CSALVQETQYF
CDR3 DNA: TGCAGTGCCCTAGTCCAAGAGACCCAGTACTTC

clone size: many
J gene: TRBJ1-5
D gene: NA
V gene: TRBV2
CDR3 protein: CASSENRDTSPQHF
CDR3 DNA: TGTGCCAGCAGTGAAAACCGGGACACCTCCCCCCAGCATTTT

clone size: many
J gene: TRBJ2-7
D gene: TRBD1
V gene: TRBV5-5
CDR3 protein: CASSSPDRGPNEQYF
CDR3 DNA: TGTGCCAGCAGCTCTCCGGACAGGGGGCCGAACGAGCAGTACTTC

clone size: few
J gene: TRBJ1-1
D gene: NA
V gene: TRBV2
CDR3 protein: CASRGYEGGVGNTEAFF
CDR3 DNA: TGTGCCAGCAGGGGGTATGAGGGAGGAGTGGGGAACACTGAAGCTTTCTTT

clone size: few
J gene: TRBJ2-5
D gene: NA
V gene: TRBV7-2
CDR3 protein: CASSPYGETQYF
CDR3 DNA: TGTGCCAGCAGCCCGTACGGGGAGACCCAGTACTTC

clone size: many
J gene: TRBJ2-7
D gene: TRBD2
V gene: TRBV14
CDR3 protein: CASSQDGALAGGPPYEQYF
CDR3 DNA: TGTGCCAGCAGCCAAGATGGGGCACTAGCGGGAGGACCCCCCTACGAGCAGTACTTC

clone size: many
J gene: TRBJ2-4
D gene: NA
V gene: TRBV7-8
CDR3 protein: CASSSGQGAKNIQYF
CDR3 DNA: TGTGCCAGCAGCTCCGGCCAGGGAGCCAAAAACATTCAGTACTTC

clone size: many
J gene: TRBJ2-7
D gene: TRBD2
V gene: TRBV11-2
CDR3 protein: CASSLGASGNYEQYF
CDR3 DNA: TGTGCCAGCAGCCTCGGGGCTAGCGGGAATTACGAGCAGTACTTC

clone size: many
J gene: TRBJ2-2
D gene: TRBD2
V gene: TRBV5-1
CDR3 protein: CASSPTSADGELFF
CDR3 DNA: TGCGCCAGCAGCCCTACTAGCGCCGACGGGGAGCTGTTTTTT

clone size: few
J gene: TRBJ2-3
D gene: NA
V gene: TRBV12-5
CDR3 protein: CASGLWRQAQYF
CDR3 DNA: TGTGCTAGTGGTTTGTGGCGTCAAGCGCAGTATTTT

clone size: few
J gene: TRBJ2-3
D gene: NA
V gene: TRBV7-2
CDR3 protein: CASSRPPPSTDTQYF
CDR3 DNA: TGTGCCAGCAGTCGACCCCCACCAAGCACAGATACGCAGTATTTT

clone size: many
J gene: TRBJ2-6
D gene: NA
V gene: TRBV7-3
CDR3 protein: CASSPHSASSGANVLTF
CDR3 DNA: TGTGCCAGCAGCCCACACTCCGCAAGCTCTGGGGCCAACGTCCTGACTTTC

clone size: many
J gene: TRBJ1-2
D gene: NA
V gene: TRBV2
CDR3 protein: CASSEQAGFGGTYGYTF
CDR3 DNA: TGTGCCAGCAGTGAACAGGCGGGATTCGGGGGGACCTATGGCTACACCTTC

clone size: many
J gene: TRBJ2-7
D gene: NA
V gene: TRBV27
CDR3 protein: CASSLSAGGIYEQYF
CDR3 DNA: TGTGCCAGCAGTTTATCGGCAGGGGGGATCTACGAGCAGTACTTC

clone size: many
J gene: TRBJ2-7
D gene: TRBD1
V gene: TRBV19
CDR3 protein: CASTRGQGNEQYF
CDR3 DNA: TGTGCCAGTACCCGCGGACAGGGAAACGAGCAGTACTTC

clone size: many
J gene: TRBJ2-3
D gene: TRBD2
V gene: TRBV7-8
CDR3 protein: CASSWGTSGSGDTQYF
CDR3 DNA: TGTGCCAGCAGCTGGGGGACTAGCGGGAGTGGAGATACGCAGTATTTT

clone size: many
J gene: TRBJ1-1
D gene: NA
V gene: TRBV12-3/TRBV12-4
CDR3 protein: CASSGGGTEAFF
CDR3 DNA: TGTGCCAGCAGCGGGGGGGGAACTGAAGCTTTCTTT

clone size: many
J gene: TRBJ1-2
D gene: NA
V gene: TRBV6-5
CDR3 protein: CATKYNYGYTF
CDR3 DNA: TGTGCCACCAAGTATAACTATGGCTACACCTTC

clone size: many
J gene: TRBJ1-4
D gene: NA
V gene: TRBV28
CDR3 protein: CASQVSPFGEKLFF
CDR3 DNA: TGTGCCAGCCAAGTTAGTCCATTTGGGGAAAAACTGTTTTTT

clone size: many
J gene: TRBJ2-7
D gene: TRBD1
V gene: TRBV5-1
CDR3 protein: CPTLNRGETHEQYF
CDR3 DNA: TGCCCCACCCTGAACAGGGGAGAGACCCACGAGCAGTACTTC

clone size: few
J gene: TRBJ2-2
D gene: NA
V gene: TRBV28
CDR3 protein: CASSPTGKANPGELFF
CDR3 DNA: TGTGCCAGCAGCCCAACCGGGAAAGCTAATCCCGGGGAGCTGTTTTTT